This passage covers 2 T cell receptor beta chains from one sample sequenced in a study of blood T cell repertoires in COVID-19. Only in-frame clones appear in the TCRdb table, and some are missing; sequencing was by immunoSEQ multiplex PCR. Of about 130,000 clones listed, 70% to 90% are singletons. The sequenced material came from peripheral blood. These receptors all come from a man in his sixties or seventies with active COVID-19.

This chain links TRBV10-3 with TRBJ1-1, with TRBD1 matching over 8 bases. The CDR3 is made up of 12 amino acids. Germline values: CDR1 ENHRY, CDR2 SYGVKD. Trimming at V came to 10 bases and at J to 5 bases, leaving 6 bases not matched to a gene. The CDR3 DNA is TGTGCCACTGCAGGGGGCGGAACTGAAGCTTTCTTT. Translating it yields CATAGGGTEAFF.

This clone was recorded once. This chain joins TRBV28 and TRBJ2-1; D remains ambiguous. Looked up from germline, CDR1 is MDHEN and CDR2 is SYDVKM. This CDR3 has 14 amino acids. V lost 6 bases to trimming and J lost 0 bases, with 9 bases between them. The CDR3 spells CASSYPYSYNEQFF. CDR3 DNA sequence: TGTGCCAGCAGCTACCCGTACTCCTACAATGAGCAGTTCTTC. Variable domain in full (rest from reference TRBV28 and TRBJ2-1): DVKVTQSSRYLVKRTGEKVFLECVQDMDHENMFWYRQDPGLGLRLIYFSYDVKMKEKGDIPEGYSVSREKKERFSLILESASTNQTSMYLCASSYPYSYNEQFFGPGTRLTVL.